This entry lists 25 T cell receptor beta chains sequenced from one sample in a study of CD8+CD57+ T cells in acquired aplastic anemia. The use of genomic DNA as template underpinned the TCR beta VDJ and CDR3 profiling. One entry per CDR3 protein results from TCRdb running MiXCR on the reads. The data contain 110,000 or so distinct CDR3 sequences, about half of them singletons. Specimen: sorted CD4+, CD8+, or CD8+CD57+ T cells (not recorded which) from PBMCs. These receptors were obtained from a human donor in good health, serving as a control.

This clonotype was picked up many times. The CDR3 DNA reads as TGTGCCAGCGGAATGAGGACCCGGGACAGTGTTGGCGAAAAACTGTTTTTT. Its protein product is CASGMRTRDSVGEKLFF. V and J are TRBV2 and TRBJ1-4; 7 bases map to TRBD1. The CDR3 contains 17 residues. Germline CDR1 reads SNHLY; CDR2 reads FYNNEI. Trimming took 8 bases from V and 8 from J; bases not matched to a gene: 20.

The V and J genes are TRBV27 and TRBJ1-4; 9 nucleotides match TRBD1. The V and J ends lost 7 bases and 7 bases, in that order; junction bases with no gene match: 10. Germline V lookup: CDR1 MNHEY, CDR2 SMNVEV (reference sequence). This CDR3 contains 15 residues. The CDR3 is CASTSTQGAGEKLFF. DNA of the CDR3: TGTGCCAGCACCTCCACACAGGGGGCGGGTGAAAAACTGTTTTTT.

This clonotype was detected once. The conserved final phenylalanine or tryptophan is absent from the CDR3, which likely points to a read error. The rearrangement joins TRBV25-1 to TRBJ1-1, with D maybe TRBD1 (6 bases). The ends were cut back, 5 bases at V and 2 bases at J, with 12 bases in the middle. This CDR3 spans 14 amino acids. CDR1 and CDR2 from the germline V gene are MGHDK and SYGVNS. CDR3 nucleotides: TGTGCCAGCAGTTATGGACAGATAAACACTGAAGCTTTCTCT. Amino acids: CASSYGQINTEAFS.

This chain connects TRBV29-1 to TRBJ1-1; the D gene is possibly TRBD1 (6 bases). Trimming took off 1 base at V and 5 bases at J, with 11 bases between the two ends. Germline CDR1 reads SQVTM; CDR2 reads ANQGSEA. This CDR3 region has 13 residues. The CDR3 DNA reads as TGCAGCGTTGAAGGGGGGGCGGGAACTGAAGCTTTCTTT. Residues: CSVEGGAGTEAFF.

This clonotype has a single count. One end of the junction does not line up with germline, which may come from a read error. V and J are TRBV2 and TRBJ2-7; D possibly corresponds to TRBD1 (5 bases). This CDR3 has 14 residues. Germline V CDR1 and CDR2: SNHLY, FYNNEI. For the CDR3, the DNA is TGTGCCAACCCAGGGCTACAGAGGTCCTACGAGCAGTGCTTC. Protein: CANPGLQRSYEQCF.

J is TRBJ2-7 and V is TRBV29-1; D is perhaps TRBD2 (6 bases). The CDR3 extends over 13 amino acids. The V and J ends lost 8 bases and 5 bases respectively, with 19 bases between them. The V gene's germline CDR1 is SQVTM and CDR2 ANQGSEA. The CDR3 reads CSIGPRLGHEQYF. In DNA form, the CDR3 reads TGCAGCATCGGCCCCCGACTAGGCCACGAGCAGTACTTC.

This chain uses TRBV11-1 with TRBJ2-3, with TRBD2 identical over 8 bases. In germline, CDR1 is SGHAT, CDR2 FQDESV (reference sequence). The CDR3 is 17 amino acids. Germline trimming cut 5 bases from V and 2 bases from J; bases unmatched to any gene: 12. Written as DNA, the CDR3 is TGTGCCAGCAGCCAGAAAAAACGGGGGGGAAACACAGATACGCAGTATTTT. The encoded protein is CASSQKKRGGNTDTQYF.

This clonotype was recorded many times. The V gene is TRBV2, the J gene TRBJ2-4, with D possibly being TRBD2 (5 bases). Trimming stripped 1 base from V and 5 bases from J, with 12 bases between. Germline lookup yields CDR1 SNHLY and CDR2 FYNNEI. The CDR3 runs to 15 residues. The DNA for the CDR3 is TGTGCCAGCAGTGAAGGACGGGCCGGGGAAAACATTCAGTACTTC. It codes for CASSEGRAGENIQYF.

The rearrangement uses TRBV29-1 and TRBJ1-1, with 8 bases aligning to TRBD1. The germline V gene encodes CDR1 SQVTM and CDR2 ANQGSEA. J lost 4 bases, V lost 5 bases, and 18 bases had no gene match. This CDR3 comprises 17 residues. The CDR3 DNA follows: TGCAGCGTTAGAGGAGGGACAGGATATCGTGGGGGCACTGAAGCTTTCTTT. Translation: CSVRGGTGYRGGTEAFF.

Of note for this clonotype: A read error may account for a junction end that differs from germline. The rearrangement links TRBV2 to TRBJ1-1; TRBD1 matches at 10 bases. Germline CDR1 and CDR2: SNHLY and FYNNEI. The CDR3 has 18 amino acids. The chain's CDR3 is CASSSLGTGDEMNIEAFF. Here the CDR3 DNA reads TGTGCCAGCAGTTCCTTGGGGACAGGGGACGAAATGAACATTGAAGCTTTCTTT.

The chain uses TRBV25-1 and TRBJ1-4; D remains ambiguous. This CDR3 spans 15 amino acids. Trimming left V 4 bases short and J 0 bases short, with 9 bases between. CDR1 is MGHDK and CDR2 is SYGVNS in the germline V gene. CDR3 coding DNA: TGTGCCAGCAGTGGGCGACATGCAACTAATGAAAAACTGTTTTTT. As protein: CASSGRHATNEKLFF.

This chain links TRBV3-1 with TRBJ1-2; D is uncertain. Trimming cost V 1 base and J 5 bases, with 11 bases left between them. Germline V gives CDR1 LGHDT, CDR2 YNNKEL (reference sequence). The CDR3 covers 14 residues. CDR3 DNA: TGTGCCAGCAGCCAAGTTTCAGAGTTTTATGGCTACACCTTC. This translates into CASSQVSEFYGYTF.

Ten or more counts support this clonotype. The V and J genes are TRBV4-2 and TRBJ1-1, with 8 bases fitting TRBD1. The CDR3 loop spans 15 amino acids. Germline V lookup: CDR1 LGHNA, CDR2 YNFKEQ. The V and J ends lost 3 bases and 2 bases, in that order; junction bases with no gene match: 5. The CDR3 region has the DNA TGTGCCAGCAGCCACGCGACAGGGGCAAACACTGAAGCTTTCTTT. Amino acids: CASSHATGANTEAFF.

V usage is TRBV11-2 and J usage is TRBJ1-6; D gene uncertain. V was pared by 8 bases and J by 4 bases, with 18 bases between. This CDR3 is built from 16 residues. CDR1 and CDR2 (germline): SGHAT, FQNNGV. This chain's CDR3 is CASRPENQAYNSPLHF. The DNA for the CDR3 is TGTGCCAGCCGCCCAGAGAACCAGGCGTATAATTCACCCCTCCACTTT.

This sequence joins TRBV25-1 and TRBJ2-1; 8 nucleotides agree with TRBD1. This CDR3 comprises 16 residues. J was trimmed by 4 bases and V by 3 bases; bases with no gene match: 8. Germline CDR1 MGHDK, CDR2 SYGVNS. This CDR3 reads CASSDLRTGSYNEQFF. The CDR3 bases are TGTGCCAGCAGTGATTTAAGGACAGGGTCATACAATGAGCAGTTCTTC.

The chain uses TRBV19 and TRBJ1-1, with 9 bases that match TRBD1. The germline V gene encodes CDR1 LNHDA and CDR2 SQIVND (reference sequence). Trimming took 5 bases from V and 5 from J; bases not matched to a gene: 9. The CDR3 covers 15 residues. The CDR3 region has the DNA TGTGCCAGTAGTTCTCACCTTGGACAGGGGACTGAAGCTTTCTTT. It encodes CASSSHLGQGTEAFF.

Concerning this clonotype: A much larger clone lies one base from this, so it may be a read error. The J gene is TRBJ2-1, the V gene TRBV6-5, with D unclear. Germline V lookup: CDR1 MNHEY, CDR2 SVGAGI. This CDR3 has 14 amino acids. As DNA, the CDR3 is TGTGCCAGCAGTTACTCGTACCCAGTCAATGAGCGGTTCTTC. Translating gives CASSYSYPVNERFF.

As to this clonotype: A much bigger clone sits one base away, suggesting this may be a read error. This rearrangement joins TRBV12-5 to TRBJ1-1, with D possibly being TRBD1 (6 bases). Germline V gene lookup returns CDR1 LGHNT and CDR2 FRNRAP. The CDR3 loop spans 15 amino acids. V dropped 1 base and J dropped 3 bases, with 12 bases sitting between them. CDR3 amino acids: CASGLGTGLDTEAFF. The CDR3 bases are TGTGCTAGTGGTTTGGGAACAGGGTTGGACACTGAAGCTTTCTTT.

J is TRBJ2-3 and V is TRBV5-1, with D perhaps TRBD2 (6 bases). The CDR3 consists of 14 residues. The V end was cut by 1 base, the J end by 3 bases, with 9 bases between. Germline lookup yields CDR1 SGHRS and CDR2 YFSETQ. Written as DNA, the CDR3 is TGCGCCAGCAGCTTGCCAGCGGGTACAGATACGCAGTATTTT. As protein: CASSLPAGTDTQYF.

As regards this clonotype: At one boundary the junction diverges from the germline segment, which might be a read error. The chain joins TRBV7-8 to TRBJ2-7, with 7 positions matching TRBD1. The CDR3 totals 15 residues. Looked up from germline, CDR1 is SGHVS and CDR2 is FQNEAQ. Here the CDR3 reads CTSSPYNRQGMEQYF. The CDR3 nucleotides are TGTACCAGTAGCCCATATAACCGACAGGGAATGGAGCAGTACTTC.

The chain combines TRBV29-1 with TRBJ2-7; possible D gene TRBD1, 6 bases. The V end was cut by 1 base, the J end by 9 bases, with 10 bases between. CDR1 and CDR2 from the germline V gene are SQVTM and ANQGSEA. CDR3 length: 11 residues. Here the CDR3 DNA reads TGCAGCGTTGAAGGGACAGAGGGGCAGTACGTC. Amino acid sequence: CSVEGTEGQYV.

This chain links TRBV15 with TRBJ1-2, with 8 bases fitting TRBD1. The CDR3 is 16 amino acids. Unmatched junction bases numbered 12, after V lost 5 bases and J lost 4 bases. CDR1 is LNHNV and CDR2 is YYDKDF in the germline V gene (reference sequence). CDR3 sequence (DNA): TGTGCCACCAGCCCGAACGGACAGGGAGGGAGCTATGGCTACACCTTC. This codes for CATSPNGQGGSYGYTF.

This clonotype was detected many times. The chain joins TRBV5-6 to TRBJ2-7; 9 bases align to TRBD1. Germline V CDR1 and CDR2: SGHDT, YYEEEE. J was trimmed by 0 bases and V by 4 bases; bases with no gene match: 5. The length of the CDR3 is 15 residues. CDR3 nucleotides: TGTGCCAGCAGCCCAGGGACAGGGTTCTCCTACGAGCAGTACTTC. Translated: CASSPGTGFSYEQYF.

Points on this clonotype: Its ends do not fully match the called genes, so a read error is possible. The chain links TRBV15 to TRBJ2-1; 9 bases match TRBD2. CDR1 is LNHNV and CDR2 is YYDKDF in the germline V gene (reference sequence). The CDR3 spans 18 residues. CDR3 in amino acids: CAASSLVSGGFSYNEQFF. CDR3 nucleotides: TGTGCCGCCAGCAGTTTGGTTAGCGGGGGCTTCTCCTACAATGAGCAGTTCTTC.

V gene TRBV27 combines with J gene TRBJ1-2; maybe TRBD1 (6 bases). V lost 4 bases to trimming and J lost 7 bases, with 13 bases between them. This CDR3 has 13 residues. Germline V gene lookup returns CDR1 MNHEY and CDR2 SMNVEV (reference sequence). CDR3 residues: CASSSLTGFGYTF. As DNA, the CDR3 is TGTGCCAGCAGTTCCCTGACAGGCTTTGGCTACACCTTC.